The 5 T cell receptor beta chains listed next were all sequenced from one sample in a study of blood T cell repertoires in COVID-19. The data were produced by immunoSEQ multiplex PCR, yet TCRdb's version contains in-frame clones alone and is incomplete. The data hold 390,000 or so clones, with 86% observed a single time. The sequencing input was peripheral blood. These TCRs come from a woman aged 25 to 39 with active or convalescent COVID-19.

The rearrangement links TRBV29-1 to TRBJ2-3, with 10 nucleotides matching TRBD2. This CDR3 is 14 amino acids long. Germline CDR1 SQVTM, CDR2 ANQGSEA. V trimming: 7 bases; J trimming: 2 bases; junction bases outside the gene matches: 6. CDR3 in amino acids: CSAASGSPTDTQYF. The CDR3 nucleotides are TGCAGCGCTGCTAGCGGGAGCCCCACAGATACGCAGTATTTT.

The chain uses TRBV24-1 and TRBJ2-1; D is possibly TRBD2 (5 bases). The length of the CDR3 is 14 residues. Germline assignment: CDR1 KGHDR and CDR2 SFDVKD. Deletions cut 1 base from V and 5 bases from J, with 8 bases between. The CDR3 loop reads CATSDLAENNEQFF. DNA for the CDR3: TGTGCCACCAGTGATTTAGCGGAGAACAATGAGCAGTTCTTC.

The chain is built from TRBV5-1 and TRBJ2-1, with TRBD2 identical over 9 bases. V was pared by 2 bases and J by 1 base, with 1 base of the junction left unmatched. Germline V gives CDR1 SGHRS, CDR2 YFSETQ. This CDR3 comprises 15 residues. The CDR3: CASSFLAGSYNEQFF. As DNA, the CDR3 is TGCGCCAGCAGCTTCCTAGCGGGATCCTACAATGAGCAGTTCTTC.

The chain combines TRBV11-3 with TRBJ2-7; 11 bases agree with TRBD2. CDR3 length: 16 amino acids. Germline values: CDR1 SGHNT, CDR2 YENEEA. J gave up 7 bases and V 5 bases, and 13 bases lay outside the gene matches. The CDR3 DNA reads TGTGCCAGCAGCCTCGGACTAGCGGGTTGGGCTGATGAGCAGTACTTC. Translating gives CASSLGLAGWADEQYF.

The chain employs TRBV3-1 (or the pseudogene TRBV3-2) and TRBJ1-2; D possibly corresponds to TRBD1 (5 bases). The CDR3 spans 20 residues. CDR1 and CDR2 from the germline V gene are LGHDT and YNNKEL (reference sequence). With 2 bases removed from V and 7 bases from J, the gap between germline ends came to 32 bases. In DNA form, the CDR3 reads TGTGCCAGCAGCCAAAAAGTTTCCCCCCTAAAACGGGCAGGGATTCGTGGCTACACCTTC. Amino acid sequence: CASSQKVSPLKRAGIRGYTF.